This TCR beta chain was recorded in a study of blood T cells in healthy people across ages. Study-level points and caveats: Naive T cell percentage showed a strong correlation with the diversity of TCR beta. Long-lived donors exceeded aged donors in naive CD4+ cells and diversity.

Together with a sample-barcoded 5' primer, a J-beta primer mix was included in a second PCR lasting about 7 to 11 cycles. Researchers report that a template-switch adaptor with 12 random nucleotides tagged each cDNA molecule. TCRdb itself ran the 5' RACE reads through MiXCR, one entry per CDR3 protein. The table shows 910,000 or so distinct CDR3 sequences, with 51% occurring only once. In terms of origin and age, donors were healthy Caucasian individuals from Russia aged roughly 6 to 90. This clonotype was observed once. Its antigen remains unidentified. Germline and junction disagree at one end, which may indicate a read error. The CDR3 runs 16 residues.

This TCR was sampled from a woman between 55 and 75 years old in good health. The V call is TRBV12-3 or TRBV12-4, the J call TRBJ2-7; 15 bases line up with TRBD2. Sequencing was carried out using blood. The CDR3 loop reads CASSLGTSGRIYEQYF. CDR3 nucleotides: TGTGCCAGCAGCTTAGGGACTAGCGGGAGGATCTACGAGCAGTACTTC.